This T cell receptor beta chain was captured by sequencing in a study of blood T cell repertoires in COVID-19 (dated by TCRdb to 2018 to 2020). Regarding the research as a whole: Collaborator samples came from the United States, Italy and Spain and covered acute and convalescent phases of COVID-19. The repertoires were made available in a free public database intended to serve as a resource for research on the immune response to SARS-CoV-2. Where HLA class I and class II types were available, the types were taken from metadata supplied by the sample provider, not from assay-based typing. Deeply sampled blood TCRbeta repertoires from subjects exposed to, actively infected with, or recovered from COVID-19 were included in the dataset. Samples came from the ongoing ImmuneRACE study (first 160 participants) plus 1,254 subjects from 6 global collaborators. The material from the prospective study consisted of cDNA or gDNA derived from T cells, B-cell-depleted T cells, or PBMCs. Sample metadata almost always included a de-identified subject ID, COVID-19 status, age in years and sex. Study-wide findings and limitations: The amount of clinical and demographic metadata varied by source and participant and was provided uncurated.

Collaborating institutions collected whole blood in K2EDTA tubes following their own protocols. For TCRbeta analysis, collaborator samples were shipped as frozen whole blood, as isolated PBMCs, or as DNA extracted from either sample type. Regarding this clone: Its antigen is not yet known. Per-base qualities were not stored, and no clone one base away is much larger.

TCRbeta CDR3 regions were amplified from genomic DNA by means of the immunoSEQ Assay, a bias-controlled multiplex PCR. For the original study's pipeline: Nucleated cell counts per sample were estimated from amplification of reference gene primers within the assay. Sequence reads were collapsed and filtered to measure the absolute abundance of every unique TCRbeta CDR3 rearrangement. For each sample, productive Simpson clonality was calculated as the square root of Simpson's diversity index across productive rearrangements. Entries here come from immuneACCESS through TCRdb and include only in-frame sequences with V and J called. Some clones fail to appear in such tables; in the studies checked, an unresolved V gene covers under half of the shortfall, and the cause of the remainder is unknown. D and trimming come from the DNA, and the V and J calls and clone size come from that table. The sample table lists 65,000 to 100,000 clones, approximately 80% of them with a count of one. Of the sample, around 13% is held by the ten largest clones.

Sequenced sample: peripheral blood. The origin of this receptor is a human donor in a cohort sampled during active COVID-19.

At the DNA level, the sequence is TGCGCCAGCAGCTTCCGGGGGAGCACAGATACGCAGTATTTT. Its coded protein is CASSFRGSTDTQYF. The chain was built from TRBV5-1 and TRBJ2-3; TRBD2 is a weak D gene call, 6 bases matching. The CDR3 has 14 amino acids, counting the end cysteine and phenylalanine. Just CDR3 DNA is preserved here, 42 bases in frame from base 1. The junction carries 7 bases between V and J, which are trimmed by 2 bases and 0 bases respectively. CDR1 and CDR2 are read off the germline V gene as SGHRS and YFSETQ.